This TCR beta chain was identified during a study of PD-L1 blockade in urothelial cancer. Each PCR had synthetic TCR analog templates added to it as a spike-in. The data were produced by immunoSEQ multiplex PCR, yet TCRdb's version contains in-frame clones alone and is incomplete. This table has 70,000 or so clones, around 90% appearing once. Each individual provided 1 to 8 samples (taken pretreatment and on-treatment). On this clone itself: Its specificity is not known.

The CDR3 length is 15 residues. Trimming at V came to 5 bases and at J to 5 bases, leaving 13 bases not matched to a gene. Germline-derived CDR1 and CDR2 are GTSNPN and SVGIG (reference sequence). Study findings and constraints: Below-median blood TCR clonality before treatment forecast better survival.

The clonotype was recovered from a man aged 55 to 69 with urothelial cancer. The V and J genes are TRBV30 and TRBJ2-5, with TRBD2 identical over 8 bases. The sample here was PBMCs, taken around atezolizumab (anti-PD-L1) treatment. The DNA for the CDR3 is TGTGCCTGGGGGGTTGGGGCGGGAGGTCCGGAGACCCAGTACTTC. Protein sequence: CAWGVGAGGPETQYF.